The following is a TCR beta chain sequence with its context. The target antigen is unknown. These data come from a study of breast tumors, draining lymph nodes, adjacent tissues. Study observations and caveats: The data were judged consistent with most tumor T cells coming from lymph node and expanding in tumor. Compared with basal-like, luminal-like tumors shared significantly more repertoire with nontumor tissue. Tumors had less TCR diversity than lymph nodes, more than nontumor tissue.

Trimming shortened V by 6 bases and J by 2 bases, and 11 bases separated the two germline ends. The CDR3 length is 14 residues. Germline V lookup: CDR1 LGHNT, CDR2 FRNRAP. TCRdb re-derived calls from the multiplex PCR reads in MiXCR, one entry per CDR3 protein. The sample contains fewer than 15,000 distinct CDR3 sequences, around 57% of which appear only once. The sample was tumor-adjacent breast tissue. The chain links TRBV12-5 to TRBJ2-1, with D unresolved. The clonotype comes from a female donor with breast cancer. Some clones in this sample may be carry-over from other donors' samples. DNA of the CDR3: TGTGCTAGTGGCCCGGGCGTTACCTACAATGAGCAGTTCTTC. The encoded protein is CASGPGVTYNEQFF. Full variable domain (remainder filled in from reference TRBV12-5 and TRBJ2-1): DARVTQTPRHKVTEMGQEVTMRCQPILGHNTVFWYRQTMMQGLELLAYFRNRAPLDDSGMPKDRFSAEMPDATLATLKIQPSEPRDSAVYFCASGPGVTYNEQFFGPGTRLTVL.